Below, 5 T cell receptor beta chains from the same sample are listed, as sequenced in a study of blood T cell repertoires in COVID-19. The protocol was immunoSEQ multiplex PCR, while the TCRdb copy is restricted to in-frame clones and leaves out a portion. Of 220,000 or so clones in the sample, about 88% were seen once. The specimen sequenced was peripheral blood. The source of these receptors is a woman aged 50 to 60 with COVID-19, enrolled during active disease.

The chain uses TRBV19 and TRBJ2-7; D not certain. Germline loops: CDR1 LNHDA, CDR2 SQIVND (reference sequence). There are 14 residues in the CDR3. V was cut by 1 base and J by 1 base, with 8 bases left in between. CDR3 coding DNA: TGTGCCAGTAGTATAGGAGGCACGTCCTACGAGCAGTACTTC. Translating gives CASSIGGTSYEQYF.

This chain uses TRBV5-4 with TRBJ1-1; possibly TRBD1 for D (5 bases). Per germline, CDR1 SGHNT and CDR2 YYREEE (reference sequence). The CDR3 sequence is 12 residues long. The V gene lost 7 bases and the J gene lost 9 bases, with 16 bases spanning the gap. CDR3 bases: TGTGCCAGCTCTGGGCAGCGGGGCCAAGCTTTCTTT. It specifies CASSGQRGQAFF.

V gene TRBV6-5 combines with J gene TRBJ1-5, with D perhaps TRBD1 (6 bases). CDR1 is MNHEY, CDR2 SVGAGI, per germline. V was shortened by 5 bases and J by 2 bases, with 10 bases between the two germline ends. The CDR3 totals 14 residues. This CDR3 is CASSPRGGNQPQHF. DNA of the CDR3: TGTGCCAGCAGTCCCAGGGGAGGCAATCAGCCCCAGCATTTT.

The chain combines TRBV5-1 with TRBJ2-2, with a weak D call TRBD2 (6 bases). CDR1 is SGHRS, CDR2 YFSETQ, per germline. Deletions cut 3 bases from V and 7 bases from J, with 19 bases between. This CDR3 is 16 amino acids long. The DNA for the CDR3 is TGCGCCAGCAGCTCCCCAAAGGGACTTCTTAACGGGGAGCTGTTTTTT. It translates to CASSSPKGLLNGELFF. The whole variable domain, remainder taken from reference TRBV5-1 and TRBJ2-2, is KAGVTQTPRYLIKTRGQQVTLSCSPISGHRSVSWYQQTPGQGLQFLFEYFSETQRNKGNFPGRFSGRQFSNSRSEMNVSTLELGDSALYLCASSSPKGLLNGELFFGEGSRLTVL.

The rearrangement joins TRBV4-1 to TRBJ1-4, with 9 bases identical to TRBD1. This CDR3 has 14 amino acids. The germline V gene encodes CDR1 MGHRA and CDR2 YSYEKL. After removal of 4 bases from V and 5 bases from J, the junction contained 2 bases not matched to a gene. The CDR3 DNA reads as TGCGCCAGCAGCCGGGGACAGGGAAATGAAAAACTGTTTTTT. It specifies CASSRGQGNEKLFF.